The T cell receptor beta chain described here comes from a study of T cells after yellow fever vaccination. There are a few counts of this clonotype. Trimming took 6 bases from V and 1 from J, leaving 12 bases between them. Germline CDR1 reads ENHRY; CDR2 reads SYGVKD. The CDR3 contains 14 residues. The study made its TCR cDNA through 5'RACE template switching. That step introduced a universal primer site along with UMIs. TCRdb re-derived calls from the 5' RACE reads in MiXCR, one entry per CDR3 protein. The sample holds hundreds of thousands of distinct CDR3 sequences, 10% to 15% seen once. V is TRBV10-3 and J is TRBJ1-1, with a weak D call TRBD1 (6 bases). Sequenced here: PBMCs, sampled on the day of the yellow fever booster vaccination. The sequence came from a man younger than 40 who received the YFV17D yellow fever vaccine. The CDR3 nucleotides are TGTGCCATCAGGGTGGACAGCTGGAACACTGAAGCTTTCTTT. Translation: CAIRVDSWNTEAFF.